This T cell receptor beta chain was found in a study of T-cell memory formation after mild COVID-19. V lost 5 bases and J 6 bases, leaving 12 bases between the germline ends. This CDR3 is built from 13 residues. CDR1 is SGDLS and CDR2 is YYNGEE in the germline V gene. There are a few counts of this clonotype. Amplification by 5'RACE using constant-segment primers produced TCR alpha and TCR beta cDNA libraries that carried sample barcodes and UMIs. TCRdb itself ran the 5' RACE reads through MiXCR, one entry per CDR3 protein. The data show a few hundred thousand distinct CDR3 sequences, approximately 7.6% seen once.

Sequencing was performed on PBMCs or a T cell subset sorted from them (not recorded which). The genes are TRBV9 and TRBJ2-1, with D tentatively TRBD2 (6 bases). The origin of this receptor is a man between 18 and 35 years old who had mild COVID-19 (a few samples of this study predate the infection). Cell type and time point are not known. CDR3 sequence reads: CASSRMGGNEQFF. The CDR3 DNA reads TGTGCCAGCAGTAGAATGGGGGGCAATGAGCAGTTCTTC.